This T cell receptor beta chain was observed in a study of identical twins. Regarding the study as a whole: The presence of invariant MAIT and iNKT cells could partly confound analyses of zero-insertion sequences. Beta out-of-frame sequences showed weaker excess twin sharing. The abundant beta clonotypes from cord blood had fewer insertions, and memory repertoires had none of this.

TCRdb reanalysed the 5' RACE reads using MiXCR and keeps one entry per CDR3 protein. The sample carries roughly 250,000 distinct CDR3 sequences, about 14% recorded once. The CDR3 runs to 15 residues. V lost 4 bases, J lost 6 bases, and 18 bases lay in between. The germline V gene encodes CDR1 LGHNA and CDR2 YNFKEQ. Of note for this clonotype: Antigen specificity is unknown.

The origin of this receptor is a woman aged 18 to 35 in good health. Material: memory (CD45RO+) T cells sorted from blood. The chain joins TRBV4-2 to TRBJ1-2, with D uncertain. The CDR3: CASSPSEGGGDGYTF. The CDR3 DNA follows: TGTGCCAGCAGCCCCTCCGAAGGCGGTGGCGATGGCTACACCTTC.